These T cell receptor beta chains were read from a single sample in a study of regulatory T cells in long-lasting Graves disease. TCRdb passed the multiplex PCR reads through MiXCR, listing each CDR3 protein once. The sample shows 400,000 to 550,000 distinct CDR3 sequences, around 14% of them seen only once. This sample also appeared in a second study, on T cells in Graves' hyperthyroidism and ophthalmopathy.

Here the sequenced sample was peripheral blood mononuclear cells (PBMCs), taken at new diagnosis, from a patient treated with antithyroid drugs. The receptors derive from a woman aged 25 to 45 with Graves disease. CDR3s include the opening cysteine and the closing phenylalanine or tryptophan. The size field is filled for only some rows; it gives once, few, many or a size class.

abundance: many; v_gene: TRBV3-1; j_gene: TRBJ2-7; CDR3aa: CASSQDRRTGKTYEQYF
abundance: few; v_gene: TRBV4-1; j_gene: .; CDR3aa: CASSHGPREGELFDTQYF
abundance: many; v_gene: TRBV29-1; j_gene: TRBJ2-1; CDR3aa: CSVEASGGNEQFF
abundance: many; v_gene: TRBV2; j_gene: TRBJ2-3; CDR3aa: CASSEGGSRKQYF
abundance: .; v_gene: TRBV27; j_gene: TRBJ1-5; CDR3aa: CASSFSQAGNQPQHF
abundance: many; v_gene: TRBV6-1; j_gene: TRBJ1-2; CDR3aa: CASRRTGEGYTF
abundance: few; v_gene: TRBV24-1; j_gene: TRBJ2-1; CDR3aa: CATQASGSNEQFF
abundance: many; v_gene: TRBV10-2; j_gene: TRBJ2-1; CDR3aa: CATERERPYNEQFF
abundance: few; v_gene: TRBV3-1; j_gene: TRBJ1-2; CDR3aa: CASGLARGYGYTF
abundance: many; v_gene: TRBV11-1; j_gene: TRBJ1-1; CDR3aa: CASSLRRAGEAEAFF
abundance: few; v_gene: TRBV7-9; j_gene: TRBJ2-5; CDR3aa: CASSRSGTQETQYF
abundance: many; v_gene: TRBV18; j_gene: TRBJ1-1; CDR3aa: CASSPEPRNTEAFF
abundance: few; v_gene: TRBV20-1; j_gene: TRBJ1-2; CDR3aa: CSARDQQGVYGYTF
abundance: many; v_gene: TRBV11-3; j_gene: TRBJ2-2; CDR3aa: CASSSNRETGELFF
abundance: many; v_gene: TRBV7-8; j_gene: TRBJ1-2; CDR3aa: CASSLDLAVYGYTF
abundance: many; v_gene: TRBV6-5; j_gene: TRBJ2-3; CDR3aa: CASSWRGGRADTQYF
abundance: .; v_gene: TRBV18; j_gene: TRBJ1-2; CDR3aa: CASQPGLVGGYTF
abundance: many; v_gene: TRBV27; j_gene: TRBJ2-1; CDR3aa: CASSLEVPQGQGNEQFF
abundance: many; v_gene: TRBV3-1; j_gene: TRBJ2-5; CDR3aa: CASSRPGLTQETQYF
abundance: many; v_gene: TRBV7-8; j_gene: TRBJ2-7; CDR3aa: CASSLVQGGGSSYEQYF
abundance: many; v_gene: TRBV6-5; j_gene: TRBJ1-4; CDR3aa: CASSYSTGQPNEKLFF
abundance: .; v_gene: TRBV29-1; j_gene: TRBJ2-2; CDR3aa: CSAGQGLNTGELFF
abundance: many; v_gene: TRBV18; j_gene: TRBJ2-5; CDR3aa: CASSPVQGETQYF
abundance: few; v_gene: TRBV28; j_gene: TRBJ2-2; CDR3aa: CASSWGGTSTGELFF
abundance: few; v_gene: TRBV6-5; j_gene: TRBJ2-2; CDR3aa: CASSYVIPGELFF
abundance: .; v_gene: TRBV3-1; j_gene: TRBJ2-7; CDR3aa: CASSRGTSGSLGEQYF
abundance: many; v_gene: TRBV29-1; j_gene: TRBJ2-3; CDR3aa: CSVWGTVEYF
abundance: many; v_gene: TRBV7-3; j_gene: TRBJ2-1; CDR3aa: CASSTTGNLYNEQFF
abundance: many; v_gene: TRBV7-3; j_gene: TRBJ1-5; CDR3aa: CASSLSPEQPQHF
abundance: few; v_gene: TRBV19; j_gene: TRBJ1-1; CDR3aa: CASSIGLGSNTEAFF
abundance: many; v_gene: TRBV20-1; j_gene: TRBJ1-6; CDR3aa: CSAREDSGSPLHF
abundance: many; v_gene: TRBV28; j_gene: TRBJ1-2; CDR3aa: CASSPRDRGAYGYTF
abundance: many; v_gene: TRBV20-1; j_gene: TRBJ2-2; CDR3aa: CSASGYQGTGELFF
abundance: many; v_gene: TRBV3-1; j_gene: TRBJ2-7; CDR3aa: CASSLGTGLGYEQYF
abundance: few; v_gene: TRBV3-1; j_gene: TRBJ1-3; CDR3aa: CASSQEASGNTIYF
abundance: .; v_gene: TRBV9; j_gene: TRBJ2-3; CDR3aa: CASSPQGNTDTQYF
abundance: many; v_gene: TRBV3-1; j_gene: TRBJ2-5; CDR3aa: CASSPRLAGGVETQYF
abundance: .; v_gene: TRBV11-3; j_gene: TRBJ2-7; CDR3aa: CASSPRDPYYEQYF
abundance: many; v_gene: TRBV29-1; j_gene: TRBJ2-7; CDR3aa: CSVESPGPYEQYF
abundance: many; v_gene: TRBV20-1; j_gene: TRBJ2-3; CDR3aa: CSARGTSGNTDTQYF
abundance: many; v_gene: TRBV10-1; j_gene: TRBJ2-3; CDR3aa: CASSDSGRTTDTQYF
abundance: .; v_gene: TRBV30; j_gene: TRBJ2-1; CDR3aa: CAWTFTRTNEQFF
abundance: many; v_gene: TRBV12-3/TRBV12-4; j_gene: TRBJ2-5; CDR3aa: CASRTQGWETQYF
abundance: few; v_gene: TRBV7-9; j_gene: TRBJ1-6; CDR3aa: CASSATDLGQAAPLHF
abundance: many; v_gene: TRBV5-1; j_gene: TRBJ2-3; CDR3aa: CASSLREGGAADTQYF
abundance: .; v_gene: TRBV9; j_gene: TRBJ2-3; CDR3aa: CASSVGAQGRADTQYF
abundance: many; v_gene: TRBV12-3/TRBV12-4; j_gene: TRBJ2-5; CDR3aa: CASSSTAQETQYF
abundance: many; v_gene: TRBV5-1; j_gene: TRBJ2-3; CDR3aa: CASSLLPGQGSTDTQYF
abundance: many; v_gene: TRBV30; j_gene: TRBJ2-2; CDR3aa: CAWTEWGFRAGELFF
abundance: .; v_gene: TRBV25-1; j_gene: TRBJ1-2; CDR3aa: CASRDDRRNNYGYTF
abundance: .; v_gene: TRBV12-3/TRBV12-4; j_gene: TRBJ1-4; CDR3aa: CASSPPRTGVRKLFF
abundance: many; v_gene: TRBV7-9; j_gene: TRBJ2-5; CDR3aa: CASSPLVSGKETQYF
abundance: .; v_gene: TRBV28; j_gene: TRBJ2-5; CDR3aa: CASSFPYQETQYF
abundance: many; v_gene: TRBV20-1; j_gene: TRBJ2-7; CDR3aa: CSASPQPGTGITYEQYF
abundance: many; v_gene: TRBV28; j_gene: TRBJ1-1; CDR3aa: CASSLLDQEAFF